This T cell receptor beta chain was sequenced during a study of T cells in Graves' hyperthyroidism and ophthalmopathy. This clonotype has only a few counts. What it recognizes is unknown. The CDR3 runs 15 residues. Trimming left V 4 bases short and J 6 bases short, with 19 bases between. CDR1 and CDR2 (germline): SGHRS, YFSETQ. General observations from the study: Most clonotypes that expanded in the thyroid above 0.001 also showed up in blood.

There were TCR beta CDR3 regions amplified from RNA transcripts. The primer set for the first-round RT-PCR of the TCR CDR3 was HTBI. TCRdb reprocessed the multiplex PCR reads via MiXCR and lists one record per CDR3 protein. Of hundreds of thousands of distinct CDR3 sequences detected, approximately 14% appear once; the ten largest clones hold roughly 4.3%. The rearrangement joins TRBV5-1 to TRBJ1-2, with D unclear. This clonotype was sampled from a woman aged 40 to 50 with Graves' ophthalmopathy. The sample was blood. DNA for the CDR3: TGCGCCAGCAGCCGTTTGGGAGGGAGCGTAGATGGCTACACCTTC. Amino acids: CASSRLGGSVDGYTF.